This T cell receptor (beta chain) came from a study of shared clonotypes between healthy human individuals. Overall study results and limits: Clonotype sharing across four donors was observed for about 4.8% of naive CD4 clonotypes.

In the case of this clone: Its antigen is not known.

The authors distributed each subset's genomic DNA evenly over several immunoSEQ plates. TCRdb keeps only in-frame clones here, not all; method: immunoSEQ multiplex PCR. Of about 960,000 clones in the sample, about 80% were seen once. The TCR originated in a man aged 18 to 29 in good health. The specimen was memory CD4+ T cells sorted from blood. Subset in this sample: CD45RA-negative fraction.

CDR3 nucleotide sequence: TGTGCCAGTGGTCCGGGGCACTCTGGAAACACCATATATTTT. Amino acids: CASGPGHSGNTIYF. The gene calls are TRBV19 and TRBJ1-3; perhaps TRBD1 as D (5 bases). CDR1 is LNHDA, CDR2 SQIVND, per germline (reference sequence). Trimming took 8 bases from V and 0 from J, leaving 11 bases between them. CDR3 length: 14 amino acids.